This TCR beta chain was documented in a study of Graves' ophthalmopathy and Graves' hyperthyroidism. Germline CDR1 and CDR2: SQVTM and ANQGSEA. This CDR3 comprises 12 residues. Deletions cut 7 bases from V and 4 bases from J, with 13 bases between. RNA transcripts were the template, and TCR beta CDR3 regions were amplified from them. Second-round multiplex PCR came after a first-round RT-PCR that employed HTBI primers. In TCRdb, the multiplex PCR reads were re-called with MiXCR into one record per CDR3 protein. The table has hundreds of thousands of distinct CDR3 sequences, approximately 21% seen once.

This TCR derives from a woman under 30 with stable Graves' hyperthyroidism. The chain uses TRBV29-1 and TRBJ2-5; TRBD1 might be the D (6 bases). Sequencing was done on a sample of peripheral blood. The CDR3 coding sequence is TGCAGCGCAAACACAGGGATAGAGACCCAGTACTTC. This codes for CSANTGIETQYF.